The present T cell receptor (beta chain) was sequenced within a study of T cells in Graves' hyperthyroidism and ophthalmopathy. Using RNA transcripts as the source, TCR beta CDR3 regions were amplified. RT-PCR in the first round (using the HTBI primer set) targeted the TCR CDR3. Via MiXCR, TCRdb re-called the multiplex PCR reads, giving one row per CDR3 protein. Here the sample spans a few hundred thousand distinct CDR3 sequences, around a sixth being singletons. The CDR3 extends over 15 amino acids. V was trimmed by 6 bases and J by 3 bases, leaving 14 bases between them. Germline V CDR1 and CDR2: MNHNS, SASEGT.

V usage is TRBV6-1 and J usage is TRBJ2-2, with TRBD2 as a possible D gene (6 bases). Input material: blood. This clonotype was sampled from a woman aged 45-59 years with Graves' hyperthyroidism. CDR3 region: CASSAGQVHTGELFF. The CDR3 coding sequence is TGTGCCAGCAGCGCGGGGCAGGTACACACCGGGGAGCTGTTTTTT.